The TCR beta chain under discussion was sequenced for a study of CD4 T cells in relation to SARS-CoV-2 and coronaviruses. On the study more broadly: The HLA restriction of the shared crossreactive spike epitopes was mapped. Study-wide results and limits: This crossreactivity analysis covered spike protein alone, no other viral proteins. Monoreactive clones expanded significantly more to SARS-CoV-2 than crossreactive clones did.

Unexposed donor CD4+ T cells date from 2011-2018, before the COVID-19 pandemic. The cells were cultured for around ten days before CD4+ T cells were isolated. Comments on this clone: Its antigen is still unknown.

J lost 6 bases, V lost 6 bases, and 10 bases had no gene match. Germline V gene lookup returns CDR1 SGHRS and CDR2 YFSETQ. CDR3 length: 14 residues. Clones were read by immunoSEQ multiplex PCR, and TCRdb kept only the in-frame ones, dropping some. The sample lists under 14,000 clones; around 68% were seen once. The source of this sequence is a human donor in good health. The J gene is TRBJ1-1, the V gene TRBV5-1; TRBD1 agrees at 8 bases. Sequencing was done on a sample of CD4+ T cells from PBMCs, cultured in vitro. The CDR3 region has the DNA TGCGCCAGCACTCTTTGGACAGGGAGTTCTGAAGCTTTCTTT. This sequence encodes CASTLWTGSSEAFF.